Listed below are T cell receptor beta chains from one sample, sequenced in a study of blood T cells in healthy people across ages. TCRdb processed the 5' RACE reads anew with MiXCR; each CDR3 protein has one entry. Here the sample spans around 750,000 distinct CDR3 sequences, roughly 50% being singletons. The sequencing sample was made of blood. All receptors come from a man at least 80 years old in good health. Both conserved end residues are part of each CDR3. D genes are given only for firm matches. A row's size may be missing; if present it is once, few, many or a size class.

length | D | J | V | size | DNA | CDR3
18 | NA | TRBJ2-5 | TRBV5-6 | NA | TGTGCCAGCAGCCCCTGGGGGAGTTGGGGCAATGGAATTCAGACCCAGTACTTC | CASSPWGSWGNGIQTQYF
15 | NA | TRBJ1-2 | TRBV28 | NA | TGTGCCAGCAGTTTTCTGCCAGGTGCTAACTATGGCTACACCTTC | CASSFLPGANYGYTF
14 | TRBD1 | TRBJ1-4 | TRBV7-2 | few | TGTGCCAGCAGCACCGGGACAGGGCATGAAAAACTGTTTTTT | CASSTGTGHEKLFF
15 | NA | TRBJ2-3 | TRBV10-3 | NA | TGTGCCATCAGTGACCCGACAGCGGGTAACAGATACGCGTATTTT | CAISDPTAGNRYAYF
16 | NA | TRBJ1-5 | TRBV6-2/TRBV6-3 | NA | TGTGCCAGCAGTACTAGAACTGAGACTGACAATCAGCCCCAGCATTTT | CASSTRTETDNQPQHF
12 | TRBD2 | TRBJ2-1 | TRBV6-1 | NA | TGTGCCAGCAGTGCGGGAGGAGGTGAGCAGTTCTTC | CASSAGGGEQFF
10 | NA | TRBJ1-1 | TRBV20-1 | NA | TGCAGTGCTGAGAGTACTGAAGCTTTCTTT | CSAESTEAFF
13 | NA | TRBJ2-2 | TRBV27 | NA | TGTGCCAGCAGTTTAATAGTTCCCGGGGAGCTGTTTTTT | CASSLIVPGELFF
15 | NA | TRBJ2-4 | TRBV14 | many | TGTGCCAGCAGCCAACCGGGATTAGCCAAAAACATTCAGTACTTC | CASSQPGLAKNIQYF
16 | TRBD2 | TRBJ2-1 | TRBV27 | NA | TGTGCCAGCAGTATTCCCCCTAGCGGGAGGAACAATGAGCAGTTCTTC | CASSIPPSGRNNEQFF
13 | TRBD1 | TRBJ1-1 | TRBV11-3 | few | TGTGCCAGCAGCTTAGATTACAGGGGGCAAGCTTTCTTT | CASSLDYRGQAFF
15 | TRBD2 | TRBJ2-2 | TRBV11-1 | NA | TGTGCCAGCAGGAGAGCGGGATCGAACACCGGGGAGCTGTTTTTT | CASRRAGSNTGELFF
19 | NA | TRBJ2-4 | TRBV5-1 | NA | TGCGCCAGCAGCTTGGGACGGTGGGCTGTGCCCGCCCTGAAAAACATTCAGTACTTC | CASSLGRWAVPALKNIQYF
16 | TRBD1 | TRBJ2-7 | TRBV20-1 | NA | TGCAGTGCTAGAGGCTTAGGACAGGGAGCCCTCACTGAGCAGTACTTC | CSARGLGQGALTEQYF
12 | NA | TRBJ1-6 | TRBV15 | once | TGTGCCACCAGCAGGGGAAATTCACCCCTCCACTTT | CATSRGNSPLHF
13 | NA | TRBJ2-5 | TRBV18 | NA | TGTGCCAGCTCACCGGAGCTGGAGGAGACCCAGTACTTC | CASSPELEETQYF
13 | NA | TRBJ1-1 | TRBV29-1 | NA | TGCAGCGTCCTGCGGGGGGCTCGGACTGAAGCTTTCTTT | CSVLRGARTEAFF
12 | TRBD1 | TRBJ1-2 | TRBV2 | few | TGTGCCAGGACCGGGACAGACTATGGCTACACCTTC | CARTGTDYGYTF
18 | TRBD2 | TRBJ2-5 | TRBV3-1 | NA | TGTGCCAGCAGCCATACCGGGACTAGCGGGAGCCCCAAAGAGACCCAGTACTTC | CASSHTGTSGSPKETQYF
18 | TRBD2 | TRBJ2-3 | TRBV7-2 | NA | TGTGCCAGCAGCGCCGGAGGTCCTAGCGGGAGGGCCGGGGATACGCAGTATTTT | CASSAGGPSGRAGDTQYF
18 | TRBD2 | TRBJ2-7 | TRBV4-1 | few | TGCGCCAGCAGCCAACTGGAGTGGGGACTAGCGGCCTCCTACGAGCAGTACTTC | CASSQLEWGLAASYEQYF
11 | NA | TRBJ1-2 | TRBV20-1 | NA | TGCAGTGCCGTAGAGAGGAATTTCTACACCTTC | CSAVERNFYTF
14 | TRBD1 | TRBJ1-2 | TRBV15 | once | TGTGCCACCAGCACCCGACAGGGTAACTATGGCTACACCTTC | CATSTRQGNYGYTF
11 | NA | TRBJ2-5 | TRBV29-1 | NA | TGCAGCGTCGCAACCGTTCATGAGCAGTACTTC | CSVATVHEQYF
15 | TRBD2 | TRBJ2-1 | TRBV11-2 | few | TGTGCCTCTCGGGCCCTACTAGCGGGCCACAATGAGCAGTTCTTC | CASRALLAGHNEQFF
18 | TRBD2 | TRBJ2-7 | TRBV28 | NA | TGTGCCAGCAGTCCCTGGGAGCTAGCGGGAGCTTCCGTTGCCGAGCAGTACTTC | CASSPWELAGASVAEQYF
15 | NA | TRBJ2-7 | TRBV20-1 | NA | TGCAGTGCTAGTCCGGCGGGTGGGGACTCCTACGAGCAGTACTTC | CSASPAGGDSYEQYF
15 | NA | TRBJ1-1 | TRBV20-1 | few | TGCAGTGCTAGAGAACCCCAGGGAGTCGACACTGAAGCTTTCTTT | CSAREPQGVDTEAFF
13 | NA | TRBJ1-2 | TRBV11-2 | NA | TGTGCCAGCAGCTTAGATACAGGATATGGCTACACCTTC | CASSLDTGYGYTF
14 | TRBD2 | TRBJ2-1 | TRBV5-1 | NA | TGCGCCAGCAGCGCGCGTCCGGGGGGCAATGAGCAGTTCTTC | CASSARPGGNEQFF
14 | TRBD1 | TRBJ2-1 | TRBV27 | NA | TGTGCCAGCAGTTTGGGACAGGGCAGGAATGAGCAGTTCTTC | CASSLGQGRNEQFF
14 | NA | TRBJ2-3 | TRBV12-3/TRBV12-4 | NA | TGTGCCAGCAGTTTGCCGAGAAGCACAGATACGCAGTATTTT | CASSLPRSTDTQYF
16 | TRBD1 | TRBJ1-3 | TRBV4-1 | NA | TGCGCCAGCAGGCTGAATCCAGGGGGTAGGGAAAACACCATATATTTT | CASRLNPGGRENTIYF
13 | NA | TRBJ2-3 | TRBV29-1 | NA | TGCAGCCTCGGAGCGGCCAGCACAGATACGCAGTATTTT | CSLGAASTDTQYF
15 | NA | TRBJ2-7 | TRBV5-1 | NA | TGCGCCAGCAGCTTGGTGGTGGGAGACAAGAACGAGCAGTACTTC | CASSLVVGDKNEQYF
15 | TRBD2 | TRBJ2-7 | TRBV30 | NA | TGTGCCTGGAGTGTCGTTGCGGGAGGGGCCTACGAGCAGTACTTC | CAWSVVAGGAYEQYF
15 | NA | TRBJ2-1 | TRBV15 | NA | TGTGCCACCAGCAGAGATTCTAACCCCTACAATGAGCAGTTCTTC | CATSRDSNPYNEQFF